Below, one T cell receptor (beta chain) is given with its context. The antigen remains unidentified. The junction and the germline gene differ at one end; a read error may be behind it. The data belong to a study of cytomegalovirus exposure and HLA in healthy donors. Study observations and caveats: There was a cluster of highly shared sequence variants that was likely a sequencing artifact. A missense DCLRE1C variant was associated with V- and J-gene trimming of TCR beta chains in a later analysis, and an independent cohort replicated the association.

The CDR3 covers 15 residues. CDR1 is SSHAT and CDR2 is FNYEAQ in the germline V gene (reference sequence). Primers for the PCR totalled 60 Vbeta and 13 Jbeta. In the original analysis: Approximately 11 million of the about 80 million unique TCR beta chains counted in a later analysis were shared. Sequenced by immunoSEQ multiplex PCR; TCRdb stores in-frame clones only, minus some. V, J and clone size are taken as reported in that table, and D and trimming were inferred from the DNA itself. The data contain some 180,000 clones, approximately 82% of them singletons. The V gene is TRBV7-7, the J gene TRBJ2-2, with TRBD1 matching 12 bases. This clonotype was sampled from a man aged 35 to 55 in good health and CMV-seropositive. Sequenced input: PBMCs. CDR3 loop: CASSAGTGGYRELFF. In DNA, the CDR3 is TGTGCTAGCAGCGCCGGGACAGGGGGCTACAGGGAGCTGTTTTTT.